What follows are 11 T cell receptor beta chains derived from one specimen sequenced in a study of TIL therapy for anti-PD-1-resistant metastatic lung cancer. Sequencing used immunoSEQ v3. The data were produced by immunoSEQ multiplex PCR, yet TCRdb's version contains in-frame clones alone and is incomplete. The sample includes 52,000 or so clones, about 81% of them seen just once. The time point is: pre-treatment sample, taken before nivolumab and TIL therapy. This sample comprised blood, obtained at baseline. These receptors all come from a person aged 30 to 80 with non-small cell lung cancer.

The V and J genes are TRBV12-3 or TRBV12-4 and TRBJ1-5; tentative D call: TRBD1 (5 bases). The CDR3 is 13 residues long. The V and J ends lost 5 bases and 7 bases respectively, with 12 bases between them. In DNA form, the CDR3 reads TGTGCCAGCAGTCCGGGACCCCGGCAGCCCCAGCATTTT. Its protein is CASSPGPRQPQHF.

The sample holds a few counts of this clone. This chain uses TRBV5-1 with TRBJ2-3; D unclear. V was pared by 4 bases and J by 5 bases, with 14 bases between. CDR3 size: 14 residues. Per the germline V gene, CDR1 is SGHRS and CDR2 is YFSETQ. The CDR3: CASSLGLDRDTQYF. DNA of the CDR3: TGCGCCAGCAGCCTAGGGCTAGATAGAGATACGCAGTATTTT.

This chain links TRBV5-1 with TRBJ2-2; 8 nucleotides align to TRBD2. This CDR3 is 16 amino acids long. Germline-derived CDR1 and CDR2 are SGHRS and YFSETQ. V lost 2 bases and J lost 1; bases outside the gene matches: 4. CDR3 sequence: CASSLLSGVNTGELFF. The DNA of the CDR3 is TGCGCCAGCAGCTTACTTAGCGGGGTGAACACCGGGGAGCTGTTTTTT.

This chain joins TRBV19 and TRBJ1-2; tentative D call: TRBD1 (6 bases). Germline V gives CDR1 LNHDA, CDR2 SQIVND (reference sequence). This CDR3 has 14 residues. With 5 bases removed from V and 3 bases from J, the gap between germline ends came to 13 bases. The CDR3 DNA is TGTGCCAGTAGTTATCAGGGGACTTACTATGGCTACACCTTC. This translates into CASSYQGTYYGYTF.

The gene calls are TRBV20-1 and TRBJ2-7; tentative D call: TRBD1 (5 bases). V gave up 7 bases and J gave up 4 bases, with 11 bases separating them. The CDR3 extends over 11 amino acids. Germline V gene sequence: CDR1 DFQATT, CDR2 SNEGSKA (reference sequence). For the CDR3, the DNA is TGCAGTGTTCAAAGGGGTTACGAGCAGTACTTC. As protein: CSVQRGYEQYF.

The chain joins TRBV7-8 to TRBJ1-1; D unclear. V shed 2 bases and J shed 5 bases, with 6 bases lying between them. This CDR3 contains 12 residues. Germline V gene sequence: CDR1 SGHVS, CDR2 FQNEAQ. CDR3 sequence: CASSLIGTEAFF. The DNA for the CDR3 is TGTGCCAGCAGCTTAATAGGAACTGAAGCTTTCTTT.

The chain recombines TRBV11-2 with TRBJ2-2, with no clear D. The CDR3 totals 15 residues. CDR1 is SGHAT and CDR2 is FQNNGV in the germline V gene. Trimming removed 2 bases from V and 4 bases from J, with 11 bases in between. CDR3 DNA sequence: TGTGCCAGCAGCTTACCAGCGTGGGGCACCGGGGAGCTGTTTTTT. Its protein product is CASSLPAWGTGELFF.

The DNA for the CDR3 is TGCGCCAGCAGCCAAGGCAGGGGAGGCAATCAGCCCCAGCATTTT. This encodes CASSQGRGGNQPQHF. This chain joins TRBV4-1 and TRBJ1-5; TRBD1 might be the D (6 bases). Germline V gives CDR1 MGHRA, CDR2 YSYEKL. There are 15 residues in the CDR3. Trimming took off 1 base at V and 2 bases at J, with 9 bases between the two ends.

The chain is built from TRBV19 and TRBJ1-2, with no clear D. Per the germline V gene, CDR1 is LNHDA and CDR2 is SQIVND (reference sequence). The V end lost 0 bases, the J end lost 8 bases, and 31 bases lay between the germline ends. CDR3 length equals 20 residues. CDR3 residues: CASSIDLGRRAARVREGYTF. The CDR3, as DNA: TGTGCCAGTAGTATAGATCTAGGCAGGAGGGCCGCCCGCGTGAGAGAGGGCTACACCTTC.

The chain combines TRBV6-5 with TRBJ2-2, with D hard to call. V lost 8 bases to trimming and J lost 4 bases, with 17 bases between them. Germline V CDR1 and CDR2: MNHEY, SVGAGI. The CDR3 consists of 15 residues. CDR3: CASRSPIGFTGELFF. Here the CDR3 DNA reads TGTGCCAGCCGATCTCCAATAGGGTTCACCGGGGAGCTGTTTTTT.

The chain employs TRBV5-6 and TRBJ1-1; D call uncertain. V was clipped by 0 bases and J by 3 bases, with 6 bases between them. The germline V gene encodes CDR1 SGHDT and CDR2 YYEEEE. This CDR3 has 13 amino acids. The CDR3 region is CASSLEQYTEAFF. Here the CDR3 DNA reads TGTGCCAGCAGCTTGGAACAGTACACTGAAGCTTTCTTT.